This TCR beta chain was observed in a study of T-cell reconstitution after alpha-beta-depleted transplantation in children. Study results and limitations: There were reportedly several hundred expanded graft clones from which alpha-beta T cells came about two months after transplant.

The CDR3 runs 15 residues. Losses at the gene ends were 4 bases for V and 3 bases for J; bases not matched to a gene: 6. Germline V CDR1 and CDR2: SGHAT, FQNNGV. TCRbeta library preparation incorporated unique molecular identifiers. TCRdb processed the PCR reads anew with MiXCR; each CDR3 protein has one entry. In the table there are hundreds of thousands of distinct CDR3 sequences, 10% to 15% of which are singletons. This clonotype has just a few counts. The antigen is not known. The receptor was derived from a male patient aged 10 to 17 who had a stem cell transplant for acute myeloid leukemia, so the T cells may come from the graft donor. The material sequenced was PBMCs, mostly from graft donor cells, taken 360 days after TCRalphabeta/CD19-depleted stem cell transplant. The V call is TRBV11-2, the J call TRBJ2-4; 7 nucleotides match TRBD2. The CDR3 nucleotides read TGTGCCAGCAGCTCACGCCGGGACTACAAAAACATTCAGTACTTC. Protein product: CASSSRRDYKNIQYF.